What follows is one T cell receptor (beta chain) and its context. The data originate from a study of T cell changes during pregnancy in multiple sclerosis. The CDR3 has 13 residues. The germline V gene encodes CDR1 SQVTM and CDR2 ANQGSEA. V was shortened by 8 bases and J by 8 bases, with 18 bases between the two germline ends. Clones were read by immunoSEQ multiplex PCR, and TCRdb kept only the in-frame ones, dropping some. The table includes around 57,000 clones, roughly 87% detected once. This receptor was obtained from a female donor with multiple sclerosis, enrolled in a pregnancy study. The chain employs TRBV29-1 and TRBJ1-4, with D possibly matching TRBD1 (5 bases). Specimen: peripheral blood, collected in the first trimester of pregnancy. CDR3 sequence (DNA): TGCAGCATCATGGAGACAGTACGAGAAAAACTGTTTTTT. It encodes CSIMETVREKLFF. The full variable domain, its missing parts supplied by reference TRBV29-1 and TRBJ1-4, is SAVISQKPSRDICQRGTSLTIQCQVDSQVTMMFWYRQQPGQSLTLIATANQGSEATYESGFVIDKFPISRPNLTFSTLTVSNMSPEDSSIYLCSIMETVREKLFFGSGTQLSVL.